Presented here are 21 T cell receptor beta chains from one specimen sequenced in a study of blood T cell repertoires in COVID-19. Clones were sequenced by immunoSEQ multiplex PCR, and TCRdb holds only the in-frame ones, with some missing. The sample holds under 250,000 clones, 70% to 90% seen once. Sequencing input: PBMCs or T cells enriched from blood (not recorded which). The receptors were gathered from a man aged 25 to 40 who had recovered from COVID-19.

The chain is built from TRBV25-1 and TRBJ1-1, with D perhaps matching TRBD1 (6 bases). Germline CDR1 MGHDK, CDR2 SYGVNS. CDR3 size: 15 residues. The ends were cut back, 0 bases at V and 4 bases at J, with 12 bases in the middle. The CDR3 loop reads CASSEYAGDGTEAFF. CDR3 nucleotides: TGTGCCAGCAGTGAATACGCAGGGGATGGCACTGAAGCTTTCTTT.

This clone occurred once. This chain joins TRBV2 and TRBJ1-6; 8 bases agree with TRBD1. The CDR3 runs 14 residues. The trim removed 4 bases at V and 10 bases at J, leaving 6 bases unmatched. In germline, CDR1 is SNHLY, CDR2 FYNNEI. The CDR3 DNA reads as TGTGCCAGCAGTGTGGACAGGGTTGTATCACCCCTCCACTTT. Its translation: CASSVDRVVSPLHF.

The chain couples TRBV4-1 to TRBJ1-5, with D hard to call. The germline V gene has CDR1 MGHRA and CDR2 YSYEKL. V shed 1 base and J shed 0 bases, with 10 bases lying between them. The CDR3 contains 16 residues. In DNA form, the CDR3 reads TGCGCCAGCAGCCAAGGGTACACCCTTAGCAATCAGCCCCAGCATTTT. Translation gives CASSQGYTLSNQPQHF.

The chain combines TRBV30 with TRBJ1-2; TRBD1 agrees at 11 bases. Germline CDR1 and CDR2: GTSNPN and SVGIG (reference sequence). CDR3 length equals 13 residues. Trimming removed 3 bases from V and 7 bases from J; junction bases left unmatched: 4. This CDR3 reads CAWRWTGGGGYTF. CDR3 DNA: TGTGCCTGGAGGTGGACAGGGGGCGGTGGCTACACCTTC.

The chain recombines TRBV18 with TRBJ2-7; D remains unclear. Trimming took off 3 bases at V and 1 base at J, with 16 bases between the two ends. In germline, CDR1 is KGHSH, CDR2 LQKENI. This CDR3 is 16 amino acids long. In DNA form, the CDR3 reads TGTGCCAGCTCACCTGTTTCAGGCCCCTGGTCCTACGAGCAGTACTTC. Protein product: CASSPVSGPWSYEQYF.

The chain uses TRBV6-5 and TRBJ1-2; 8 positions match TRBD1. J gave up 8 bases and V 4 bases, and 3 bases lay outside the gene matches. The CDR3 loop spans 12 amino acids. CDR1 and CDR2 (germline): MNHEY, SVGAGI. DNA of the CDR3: TGTGCCAGCAGTTCACAGGGGGTAGGCTACACCTTC. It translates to CASSSQGVGYTF.

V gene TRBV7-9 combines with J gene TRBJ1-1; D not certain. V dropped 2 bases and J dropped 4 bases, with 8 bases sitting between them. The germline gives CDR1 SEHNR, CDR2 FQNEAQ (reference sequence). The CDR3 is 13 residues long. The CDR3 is CASSLNYVTEAFF. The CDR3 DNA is TGTGCCAGCAGCTTAAACTACGTCACTGAAGCTTTCTTT.

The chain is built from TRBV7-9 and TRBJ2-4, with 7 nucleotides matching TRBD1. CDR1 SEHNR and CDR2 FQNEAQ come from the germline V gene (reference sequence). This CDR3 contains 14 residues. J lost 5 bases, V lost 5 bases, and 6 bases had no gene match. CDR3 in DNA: TGTGCCAGCAGCCTCGGGACAGTCCAAAACATTCAGTACTTC. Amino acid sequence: CASSLGTVQNIQYF.

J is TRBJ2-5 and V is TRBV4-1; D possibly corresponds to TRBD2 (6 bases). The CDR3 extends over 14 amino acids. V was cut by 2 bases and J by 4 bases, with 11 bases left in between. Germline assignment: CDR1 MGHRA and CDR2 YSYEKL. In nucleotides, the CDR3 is TGCGCCAGCAGCCAAACGGGAGTGAGAGAGACCCAGTACTTC. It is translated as CASSQTGVRETQYF.

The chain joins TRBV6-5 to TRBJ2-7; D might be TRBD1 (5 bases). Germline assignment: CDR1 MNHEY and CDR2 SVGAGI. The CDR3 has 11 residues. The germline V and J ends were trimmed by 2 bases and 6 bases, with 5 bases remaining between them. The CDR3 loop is CASSYQGEQYF. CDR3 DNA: TGTGCCAGCAGTTACCAGGGCGAGCAGTACTTC.

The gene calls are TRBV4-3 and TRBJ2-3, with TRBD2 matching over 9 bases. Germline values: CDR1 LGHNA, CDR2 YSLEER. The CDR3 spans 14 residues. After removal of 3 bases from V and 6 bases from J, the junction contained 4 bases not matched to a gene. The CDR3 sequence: CASSQGGGADTQYF. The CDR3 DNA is TGCGCCAGCAGCCAGGGCGGGGGGGCGGATACGCAGTATTTT.

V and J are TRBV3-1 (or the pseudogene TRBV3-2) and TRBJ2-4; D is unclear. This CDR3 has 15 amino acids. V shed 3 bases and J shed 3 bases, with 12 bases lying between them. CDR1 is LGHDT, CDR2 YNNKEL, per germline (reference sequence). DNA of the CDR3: TGTGCCAGCAGCCATACGACGGAGAACAAAAACATTCAGTACTTC. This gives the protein CASSHTTENKNIQYF.

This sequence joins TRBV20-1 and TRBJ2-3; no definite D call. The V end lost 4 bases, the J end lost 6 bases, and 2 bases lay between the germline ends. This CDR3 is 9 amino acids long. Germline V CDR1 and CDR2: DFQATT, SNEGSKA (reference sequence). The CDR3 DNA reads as TGCAGTGCTACGGATACGCAGTATTTT. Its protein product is CSATDTQYF.

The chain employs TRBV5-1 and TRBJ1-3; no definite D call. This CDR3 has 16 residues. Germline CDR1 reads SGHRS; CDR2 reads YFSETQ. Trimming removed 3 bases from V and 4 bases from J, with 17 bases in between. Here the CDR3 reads CASSSTGITMGNTIYF. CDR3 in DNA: TGCGCCAGCAGCTCCACCGGGATAACAATGGGAAACACCATATATTTT. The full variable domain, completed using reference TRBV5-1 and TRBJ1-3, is KAGVTQTPRYLIKTRGQQVTLSCSPISGHRSVSWYQQTPGQGLQFLFEYFSETQRNKGNFPGRFSGRQFSNSRSEMNVSTLELGDSALYLCASSSTGITMGNTIYFGEGSWLTVV.

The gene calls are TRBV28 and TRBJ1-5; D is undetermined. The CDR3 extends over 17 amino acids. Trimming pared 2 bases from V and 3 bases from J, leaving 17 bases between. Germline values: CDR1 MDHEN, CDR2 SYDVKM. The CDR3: CASSLPGLKEVNQPQHF. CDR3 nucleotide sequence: TGTGCCAGCAGTTTACCCGGGTTGAAGGAGGTCAATCAGCCCCAGCATTTT. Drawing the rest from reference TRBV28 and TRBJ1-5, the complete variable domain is DVKVTQSSRYLVKRTGEKVFLECVQDMDHENMFWYRQDPGLGLRLIYFSYDVKMKEKGDIPEGYSVSREKKERFSLILESASTNQTSMYLCASSLPGLKEVNQPQHFGDGTRLSIL.

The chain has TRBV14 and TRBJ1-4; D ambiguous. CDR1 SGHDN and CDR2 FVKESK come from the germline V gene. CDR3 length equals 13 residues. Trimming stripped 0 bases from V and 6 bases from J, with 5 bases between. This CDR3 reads CASSQDYYEKLFF. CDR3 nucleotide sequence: TGTGCCAGCAGCCAAGACTACTATGAAAAACTGTTTTTT.

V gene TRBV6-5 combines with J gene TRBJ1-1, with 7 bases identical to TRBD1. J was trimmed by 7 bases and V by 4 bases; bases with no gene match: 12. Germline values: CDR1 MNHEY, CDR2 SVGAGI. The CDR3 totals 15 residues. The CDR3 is CASSSLTSGGGEAFF. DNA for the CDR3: TGTGCCAGCAGTTCCTTAACCTCAGGGGGAGGTGAAGCTTTCTTT.

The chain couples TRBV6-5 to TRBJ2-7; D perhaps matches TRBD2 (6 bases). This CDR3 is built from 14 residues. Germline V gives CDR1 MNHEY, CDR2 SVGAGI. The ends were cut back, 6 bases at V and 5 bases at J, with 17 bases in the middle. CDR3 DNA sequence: TGTGCCAGCAGCCCCGGGACTGCCCCCAACGAGCAGTACTTC. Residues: CASSPGTAPNEQYF.

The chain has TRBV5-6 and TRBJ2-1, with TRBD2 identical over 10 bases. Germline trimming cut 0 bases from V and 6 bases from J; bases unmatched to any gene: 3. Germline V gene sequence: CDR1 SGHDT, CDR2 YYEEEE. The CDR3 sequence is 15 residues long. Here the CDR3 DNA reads TGTGCCAGCAGCTTGGCAGCGGGGGGGAGCAATGAGCAGTTCTTC. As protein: CASSLAAGGSNEQFF.

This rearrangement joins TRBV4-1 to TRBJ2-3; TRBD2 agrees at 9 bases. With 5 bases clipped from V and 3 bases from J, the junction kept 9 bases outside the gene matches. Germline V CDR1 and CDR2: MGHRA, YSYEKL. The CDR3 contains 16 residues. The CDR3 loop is CASSGRTSEGTDTQYF. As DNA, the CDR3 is TGCGCCAGCAGCGGACGGACTAGCGAGGGGACAGATACGCAGTATTTT.

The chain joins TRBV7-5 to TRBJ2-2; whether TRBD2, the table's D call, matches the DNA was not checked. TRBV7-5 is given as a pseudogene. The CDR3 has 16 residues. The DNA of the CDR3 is TGTGCCAGAATCGACCGCCCTAGCTCCCGCACCGGGGAGCTGTTTTTT. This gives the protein CARIDRPSSRTGELFF.